Sequencing of this TCR beta chain was carried out in a study of chemoradiotherapy in HPV16-positive cancers. The data were produced by immunoSEQ multiplex PCR, yet TCRdb's version contains in-frame clones alone and is incomplete. The sample yields about 68,000 clones, 88% seen once. This clone came up once. Its antigen is unidentified. The study, taken as a whole, reports: Only a couple of HPV16-positive patients supplied the functional HPV-specificity definition.

V lost 4 bases and J lost 1, with 7 bases in between. The germline V gene has CDR1 MRHNA and CDR2 SNTAGT. The CDR3 has 13 amino acids. The sequence came from a human donor with HPV-associated anogenital cancer. The rearrangement links TRBV6-4 to TRBJ1-1, with D hard to call. Specimen: blood, collected from a patient who underwent chemoradiotherapy. CDR3 in amino acids: CASSVAGNTEAFF. The CDR3 nucleotides read TGTGCCAGCAGTGTGGCAGGGAACACTGAAGCTTTCTTT.